Below are 2 T cell receptor beta chains sequenced from a single sample in a study of shared clonotypes between healthy human individuals. CD8 cells regarded as naive lacked CD45RO, were positively chosen for CCR7, and omitted terminally differentiated effector memory CD45RA+ cells. Libraries were prepared by immunoSEQ multiplex PCR; TCRdb keeps only in-frame clonotypes and omits some of them. The sample consists of millions of clones, about 92% of them appearing once. The sample was naive CD8+ T cells from PBMCs. The receptors shown here come from a man aged 18 to 30 in good health. Some clones in this sample may be carry-over from other donors' samples.

The chain combines TRBV27 with TRBJ2-1; 11 bases map to TRBD2. The CDR3 runs to 15 residues. J was trimmed by 3 bases and V by 4 bases; bases with no gene match: 2. Germline V lookup: CDR1 MNHEY, CDR2 SMNVEV (reference sequence). The DNA for the CDR3 is TGTGCCAGCAGTTATACTAGCGGGAGCTACAATGAGCAGTTCTTC. Residues: CASSYTSGSYNEQFF.

The chain uses TRBV7-8 and TRBJ2-3, with D possibly matching TRBD2 (5 bases). Germline CDR1 SGHVS, CDR2 FQNEAQ. The length of the CDR3 is 15 residues. V lost 0 bases and J 4 bases, leaving 11 bases between the germline ends. Here the CDR3 DNA reads TGTGCCAGCAGCTTAGCGCCTCTCGGGGCAGATACGCAGTATTTT. Translated: CASSLAPLGADTQYF.